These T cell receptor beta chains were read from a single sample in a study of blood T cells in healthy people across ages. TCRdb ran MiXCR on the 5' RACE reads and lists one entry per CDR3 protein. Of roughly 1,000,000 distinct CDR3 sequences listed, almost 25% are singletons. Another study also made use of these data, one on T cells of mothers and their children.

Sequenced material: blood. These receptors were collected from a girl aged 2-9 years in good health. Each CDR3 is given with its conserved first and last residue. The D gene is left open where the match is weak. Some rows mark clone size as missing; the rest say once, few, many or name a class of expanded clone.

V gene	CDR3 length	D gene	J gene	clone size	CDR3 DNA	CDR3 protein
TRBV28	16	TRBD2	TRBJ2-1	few	TGTGCCAGCAGTTTTCGACTAGCGGGAGGGTCGAACGAGCAGTTCTTC	CASSFRLAGGSNEQFF
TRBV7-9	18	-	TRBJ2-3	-	TGTGCCAGCAGCGACCTGCGCTCAACCAAGCTCAGCCCAGATACGCAGTATTTT	CASSDLRSTKLSPDTQYF
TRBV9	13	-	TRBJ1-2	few	TGTGCCAGCAGCCCCCCGAAAAGGGGTGGCTACACCTTC	CASSPPKRGGYTF
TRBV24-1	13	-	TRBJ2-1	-	TGTGCCACCAGTGATTTCACGGGAAATGAGCAGTTCTTC	CATSDFTGNEQFF
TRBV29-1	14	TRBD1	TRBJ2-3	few	TGCAGCGTTGGAAGAGGGGGCTCCACAGATACGCAGTATTTT	CSVGRGGSTDTQYF
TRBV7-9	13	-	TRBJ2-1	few	TGTGCCAGCAGCTTAGGGGGGGCGTTTGGGCAGTTCTTC	CASSLGGAFGQFF
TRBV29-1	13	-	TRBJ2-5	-	TGCAGCGTTCTTGCGTCTCTGGGTCAGACCCAGTACTTC	CSVLASLGQTQYF
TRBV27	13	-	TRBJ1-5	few	TGTGCCAGCAGCCCCTACGACCTTCAGCCCCAGCATTTT	CASSPYDLQPQHF
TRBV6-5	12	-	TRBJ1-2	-	TGTGCCAGCACGCAGGATTACTATGGCTACACCTTC	CASTQDYYGYTF
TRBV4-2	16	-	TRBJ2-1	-	TGTGCCAGCAGCCAAGCAGGGACTGTCTCCTACAATGAGCAGTTCTTC	CASSQAGTVSYNEQFF
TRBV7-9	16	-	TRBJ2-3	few	TGTGCCAGCAGCTTAGGACGGCAATATTACACAGATACGCAGTATTTT	CASSLGRQYYTDTQYF
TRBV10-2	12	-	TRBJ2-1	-	TGCGCCAGCACCCAGGGTGACAATGAGCAGTTCTTC	CASTQGDNEQFF
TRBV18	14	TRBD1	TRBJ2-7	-	TGTGCCAGCTCACCACCGACAGGGGTCTACGAGCAGTACTTC	CASSPPTGVYEQYF
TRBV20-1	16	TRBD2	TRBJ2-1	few	TGCAGTGCTATGAGTGAACGGGGGGGCCTATACAATGAGCAGTTCTTC	CSAMSERGGLYNEQFF
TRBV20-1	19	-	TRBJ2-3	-	TGCAGTGCTAGAACCAGGTGGCCCCCGCCAGGGGAAAGCACAGATACGCAGTATTTT	CSARTRWPPPGESTDTQYF
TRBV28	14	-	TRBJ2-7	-	TGTGCCAGCAGTTCAAGGACAGCCGACTACGAGCAGTACTTC	CASSSRTADYEQYF
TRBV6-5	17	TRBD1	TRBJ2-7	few	TGTGCCAGCAGTTACTCCCTCGGGGGACAGGACTCATACGAGCAGTACTTC	CASSYSLGGQDSYEQYF
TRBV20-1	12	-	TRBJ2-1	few	TGCAGCGGAGGGTCAACCTACAATGAGCAGTTCTTC	CSGGSTYNEQFF
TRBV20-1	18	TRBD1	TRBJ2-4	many	TGCAGTGCTAGAGAGGAAGGGACAGGGGAAATAATAAGTGGCATTCAGTACTTC	CSAREEGTGEIISGIQYF
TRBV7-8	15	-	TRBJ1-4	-	TGTGCCAGCAGCTTAGGGGAGGGGAGTCAGGAAAAACTGTTTTTT	CASSLGEGSQEKLFF
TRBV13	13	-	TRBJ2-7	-	TGTGCCTGCAGCTCGCACAACGCGGGCGGGCAGTACTTC	CACSSHNAGGQYF
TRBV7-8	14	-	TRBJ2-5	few	TGTGCCAGCAGCTTAGGGCCGGGTTGGGTGACCCAGTACTTC	CASSLGPGWVTQYF
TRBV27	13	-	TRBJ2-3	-	TGTGCCAGCAGTTTATGGATCACAGATACGCAGTATTTT	CASSLWITDTQYF
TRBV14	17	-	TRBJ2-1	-	TGTGCCAGCAGCCAAGTCGCAAGGGGGACCCTCTACAATGAGCAGTTCTTC	CASSQVARGTLYNEQFF
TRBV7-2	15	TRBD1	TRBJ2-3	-	TGTGCCAGCAGCTCTAGACAGGGACGCACAGATACGCAGTATTTT	CASSSRQGRTDTQYF
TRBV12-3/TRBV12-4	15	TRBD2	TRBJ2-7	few	TGTGCCAGCAGTTTAGCAGAGCGGGGATTCTACGAGCAGTACTTC	CASSLAERGFYEQYF
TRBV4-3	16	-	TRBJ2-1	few	TGCGCCAGCAGCCAAGATAGGGTGGGGGTGTACAATGAGCAGTTCTTC	CASSQDRVGVYNEQFF
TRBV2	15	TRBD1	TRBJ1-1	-	TGTGCCAGCAGTGAGTACCAGGGGGGAAGCACTGAAGCTTTCTTT	CASSEYQGGSTEAFF
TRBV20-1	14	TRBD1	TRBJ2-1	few	TGCAGTGCTAGGAGGGACAGGGGTATCAATGAGCAGTTCTTC	CSARRDRGINEQFF
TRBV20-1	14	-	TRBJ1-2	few	TGCAGTGCTAGGACCCCGACGCATAACTATGGCTACACCTTC	CSARTPTHNYGYTF
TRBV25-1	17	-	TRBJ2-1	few	TGTGCCAGCAGTGCTAACAGGGTCGGGGCCACCTACAATGAGCAGTTCTTC	CASSANRVGATYNEQFF
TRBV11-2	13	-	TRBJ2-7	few	TGTGCCAGCAGCGTAGACAGGAACTACGAGCAGTACTTC	CASSVDRNYEQYF
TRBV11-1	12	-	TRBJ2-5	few	TGTGCCAGCAGCACCCCAGGCAGGGAGCAGTACTTC	CASSTPGREQYF
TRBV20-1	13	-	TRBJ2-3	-	TGCAGTGCCCCTATACTAGCTACCGATACGCAGTATTTT	CSAPILATDTQYF
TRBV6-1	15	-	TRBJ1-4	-	TGTGCCAGCAGTGAAGCCGCACAAGTAAATGAAAAACTGTTTTTT	CASSEAAQVNEKLFF
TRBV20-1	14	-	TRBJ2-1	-	TGCAGTGCACGGTTCCACCCCGTATACAATGAGCAGTTCTTC	CSARFHPVYNEQFF
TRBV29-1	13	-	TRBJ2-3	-	TGCAGCGTTACAGGGCGGAGCACAGATACGCAGCGTTTT	CSVTGRSTDTQRF
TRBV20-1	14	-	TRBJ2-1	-	TGCAGTGCTAGAGATTCCCATCGGACCAATGAGCAGTTCTTC	CSARDSHRTNEQFF
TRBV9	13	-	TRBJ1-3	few	TGTGCCAGCAGCGGGAGGGAGGTAGACACCATATATTTT	CASSGREVDTIYF
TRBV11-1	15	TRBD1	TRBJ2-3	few	TGTGCCAGCAGCTCCCGGGACAGGCTAACGTATACGCAGTATTTT	CASSSRDRLTYTQYF
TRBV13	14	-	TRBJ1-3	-	TGTGCCAGCAGCTTCTACAGGGCTGGAAACACCATATATTTT	CASSFYRAGNTIYF
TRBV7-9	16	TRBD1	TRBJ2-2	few	TGTGCCAGCAGCGCGCCGGGACAGGGGTTTACCGGGGAGCTGTTTTTT	CASSAPGQGFTGELFF
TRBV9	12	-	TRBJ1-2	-	TGTGCCAGCAGCGTAGGGGGGCATGGCTACACCTTC	CASSVGGHGYTF
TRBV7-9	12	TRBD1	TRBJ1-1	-	TGTGCCAGCAGCGCAAACGACAGGGTAGTTTTCTTT	CASSANDRVVFF
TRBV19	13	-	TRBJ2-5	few	TGTGCCAGTAGTGACCAGGAACAAGAGACCCAGTACTTC	CASSDQEQETQYF
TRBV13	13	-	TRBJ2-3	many	TGTGCCAGCAGCGTACGTAACACAGATACGCAGTATTTT	CASSVRNTDTQYF
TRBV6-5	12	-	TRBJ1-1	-	TGTGCAGCAGTTATACAGAAGGCTGAAGCTTTCTTT	CAAVIQKAEAFF
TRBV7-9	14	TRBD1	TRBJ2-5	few	TGTGCCAGCACCGGACAGGGACCTCAAGAGACCCAGTACTTC	CASTGQGPQETQYF
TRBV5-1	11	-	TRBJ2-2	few	TGCGCCAGCCACGTCACCGGGGAGCTGTTTTTT	CASHVTGELFF
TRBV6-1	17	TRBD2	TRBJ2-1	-	TGTGCCAGCAGTACGATGGGGGGACTAGCGGGAATCAATGAGCAGTTCTTC	CASSTMGGLAGINEQFF
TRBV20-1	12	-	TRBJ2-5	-	TGCAGTGCTAGAGACGCGTCGAGGGAGCAGTACTTC	CSARDASREQYF
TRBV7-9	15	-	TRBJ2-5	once	TGTGCCAGCAGCTTAGGGTTGCGGGGAGGAGAGACCCAGTACTTC	CASSLGLRGGETQYF
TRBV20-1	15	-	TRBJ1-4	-	TGCAGTGCTACAAGTGGACGGCTAACTAATGAAAAACTGTTTTTT	CSATSGRLTNEKLFF
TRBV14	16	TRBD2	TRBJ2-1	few	TGTGCCAGCAGCCAAGATGGAGCGGGAGTCTCCAATGAGCAGTTCTTC	CASSQDGAGVSNEQFF
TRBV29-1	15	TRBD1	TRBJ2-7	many	TGCAGCGTTGAAGATCGAGGACAGGGGATCTACGAGCAGTACTTC	CSVEDRGQGIYEQYF
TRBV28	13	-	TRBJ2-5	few	TGTGCCAGCAGTTTAGGGGTACGCGAGACCCAGCACTTC	CASSLGVRETQHF
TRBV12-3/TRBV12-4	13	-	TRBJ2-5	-	TGTGCCAGTTCACAGTCGTACCAAGAGACCCAGTACTTC	CASSQSYQETQYF